This T cell receptor (beta chain) derives from a study of CD8 T cells in ankylosing spondylitis. Study-level points and caveats: Clones tied to disease were said to be significantly enriched in matched ankylosing spondylitis synovial fluid.

One entry per CDR3 protein results from TCRdb running MiXCR on the 5' RACE reads. In the table there are 200,000 to 250,000 distinct CDR3 sequences, about 10% of which are singletons. The CDR3 sequence is 15 residues long. Notes on this clonotype: The antigen is not known. A much larger clone differs from this one at a single base, so this may be a read error.

This TCR was recovered from a male donor with ankylosing spondylitis or in good health (not recorded which). The rearrangement joins TRBV12-3 or TRBV12-4 to TRBJ2-2, with 9 bases identical to TRBD1. Material: blood, either unsorted or a sorted T cell fraction (not recorded which). The CDR3: CASSPYRGPTRELFF. CDR3 nucleotides: TGTGCCAGCAGTCCCTACAGGGGGCCCACCAGGGAGCTGTTTTTT.